Shown below are 7 T cell receptor beta chains from a single sample sequenced in a study of blood T cell repertoires in COVID-19. Libraries were prepared by immunoSEQ multiplex PCR; TCRdb keeps only in-frame clonotypes and omits some of them. The table includes 150,000 to 200,000 clones, 93% detected once. What was sequenced was peripheral blood. The origin of the receptors is a woman in her fifties or sixties with COVID-19, enrolled during active disease.

This sequence joins TRBV6-5 and TRBJ2-7; no firm D call. Deletions cut 6 bases from V and 3 bases from J, with 15 bases between. The CDR3 runs 14 residues. CDR1 is MNHEY and CDR2 is SVGAGI in the germline V gene. DNA of the CDR3: TGTGCCAGCAGAACCGGGTCTCACTACTACGAGCAGTACTTC. The encoded protein is CASRTGSHYYEQYF.

J is TRBJ1-5 and V is TRBV6-2 or TRBV6-3; the D is unclear. The V end lost 2 bases, the J end lost 0 bases, and 8 bases lay between the germline ends. The CDR3 spans 15 residues. Germline CDR1 is MNHEY and CDR2 is SVGEGT. In DNA, the CDR3 is TGTGCCAGCAGTTACGGACTCGGTAGCAATCAGCCCCAGCATTTT. Translated, it gives CASSYGLGSNQPQHF.

The V call is TRBV4-3, the J call TRBJ1-5; tentative D call: TRBD1 (6 bases). Per the germline V gene, CDR1 is LGHNA and CDR2 is YSLEER. The germline V and J ends were trimmed by 0 bases and 4 bases, with 16 bases remaining between them. The CDR3 extends over 17 amino acids. CDR3 in amino acids: CASSQDHDRWENQPQHF. The CDR3 DNA sequence: TGCGCCAGCAGCCAAGACCACGACAGGTGGGAAAATCAGCCCCAGCATTTT.

The chain links TRBV7-2 to TRBJ2-5, with D possibly TRBD1 on 6 matching bases. In germline, CDR1 is SGHTA, CDR2 FQGNSA. V dropped 6 bases and J dropped 2 bases, with 13 bases sitting between them. The CDR3 is made up of 14 amino acids. This CDR3 is CASSRQVLQETQYF. CDR3 nucleotide sequence: TGTGCCAGCAGTCGACAGGTTTTACAAGAGACCCAGTACTTC.

This chain uses TRBV6-1 with TRBJ1-5; weak D call: TRBD1 (5 bases). CDR1 is MNHNS, CDR2 SASEGT, per germline. This CDR3 is built from 16 residues. The ends were cut back, 2 bases at V and 0 bases at J, with 11 bases in the middle. Here the CDR3 DNA reads TGTGCCAGCAGTGAACGGGGGTACTATAGCAATCAGCCCCAGCATTTT. This gives the protein CASSERGYYSNQPQHF.

V usage is TRBV29-1 and J usage is TRBJ1-2; 7 positions match TRBD1. Germline lookup yields CDR1 SQVTM and CDR2 ANQGSEA. This CDR3 is 11 amino acids long. J lost 6 bases, V lost 6 bases, and 4 bases had no gene match. The CDR3 nucleotides read TGCAGCGTCTATCAGGGGGATGGCTACACCTTC. Its protein product is CSVYQGDGYTF.

The chain is built from TRBV19 and TRBJ2-2; 8 nucleotides line up with TRBD1. The V segment lost 6 bases and the J segment 7 bases; nucleotides outside the gene matches: 7. The CDR3 covers 14 residues. Germline V gene data show CDR1 as LNHDA and CDR2 as SQIVND (reference sequence). CDR3 amino acids: CASRGQGASGELFF. CDR3 in DNA: TGTGCCAGTAGGGGGCAGGGGGCCAGCGGGGAGCTGTTTTTT.